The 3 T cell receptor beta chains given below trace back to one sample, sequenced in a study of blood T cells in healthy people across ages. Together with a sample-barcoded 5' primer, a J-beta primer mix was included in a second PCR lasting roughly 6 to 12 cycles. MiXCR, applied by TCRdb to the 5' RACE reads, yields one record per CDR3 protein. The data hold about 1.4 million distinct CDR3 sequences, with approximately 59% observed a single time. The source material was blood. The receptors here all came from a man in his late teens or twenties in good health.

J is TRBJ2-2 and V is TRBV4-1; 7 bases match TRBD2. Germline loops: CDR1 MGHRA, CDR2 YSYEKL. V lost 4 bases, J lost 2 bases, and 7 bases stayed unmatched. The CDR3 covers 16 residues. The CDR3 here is CASSLALADNTGELFF. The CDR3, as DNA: TGCGCCAGCAGCCTGGCTCTAGCGGACAACACCGGGGAGCTGTTTTTT.

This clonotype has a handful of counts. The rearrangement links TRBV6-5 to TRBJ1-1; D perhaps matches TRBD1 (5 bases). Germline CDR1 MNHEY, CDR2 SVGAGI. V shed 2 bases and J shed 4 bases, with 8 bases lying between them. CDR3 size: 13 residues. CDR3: CASSYGGSTEAFF. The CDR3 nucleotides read TGTGCCAGCAGTTACGGGGGAAGCACTGAAGCTTTCTTT.

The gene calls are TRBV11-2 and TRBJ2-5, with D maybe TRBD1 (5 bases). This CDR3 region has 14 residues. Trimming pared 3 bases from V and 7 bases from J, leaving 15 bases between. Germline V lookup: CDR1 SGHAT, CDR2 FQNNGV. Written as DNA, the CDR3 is TGTGCCAGCAGCTTCGGACCCGAGCAGGGGACCCAGTACTTC. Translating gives CASSFGPEQGTQYF.